The present entry profiles one T cell receptor (beta chain) with its context. This CDR3 is 15 amino acids long. This entry comes from a study of blood T cell repertoires in COVID-19. For the study at large: Whether acute or convalescent, the COVID-19 samples came from the United States, Italy and Spain. PBMCs, B-cell-depleted T cells, or T cells were the source of the cDNA or gDNA that made up the material.

The data were produced by immunoSEQ multiplex PCR, yet TCRdb's version contains in-frame clones alone and is incomplete. This sample has 200,000 to 250,000 clones, with around four fifths found just once. The sample taken for sequencing was peripheral blood. The chain joins TRBV12-2 to TRBJ1-1. TRBV12-2 is reported as a pseudogene. The TCR comes from a woman over 75 with active or convalescent COVID-19. The CDR3 region has the DNA TGTGCAAGTCGCTTAGCCGGGTCCTACGGGACTGAAGCTTTCTTT. It specifies CASRLAGSYGTEAFF.